This is a list of T cell receptor beta chains from one sample in a study of cytomegalovirus exposure and HLA in healthy donors. Assay used: immunoSEQ multiplex PCR; TCRdb lists only in-frame clones, some missing. The repertoire consists of about 170,000 clones, with about 82% occurring once and the leading ten covering roughly 0.82%. Source material: PBMCs. These receptors all stem from a female donor in good health and CMV-seronegative. The CDR3 runs from the conserved cysteine through the conserved F or W. A D gene is named only where the DNA matches it firmly. For some rows the clone size is stated as once, few or many, or as a class when expanded; others skip it.

TRBV28	-	-	TRBJ2-1	TGTGCCAGCAGTTTCAACCGCGGCATGTACAATGAGCAGTTCTTC	CASSFNRGMYNEQFF
TRBV7-2	-	-	TRBJ1-1	TGTGCCAGCAGCTTACCCCTCGGGGTGGCAGCTTTCTTT	CASSLPLGVAAFF
TRBV6-6	TRBD2	-	TRBJ2-4	TGTGCCAGCAGTTACCTGAGCGGGGCAAAAAACATTCAGTACTTC	CASSYLSGAKNIQYF
TRBV7-6	-	-	TRBJ2-2	TGTGCCAGCAGCTCGGATCCGCGGGCGGCCGGGGAGCTGTTTTTT	CASSSDPRAAGELFF
TRBV19	TRBD1	few	TRBJ1-2	TGTGCCAGTAGTATCGGCGGGACAGGGATTGATGGCTACACCTTC	CASSIGGTGIDGYTF
TRBV7-9	-	few	TRBJ1-5	TGTGCCAGCAGCTTCGGAGATCAGCCCCAGCATTTT	CASSFGDQPQHF
TRBV4-3	TRBD1	-	TRBJ1-1	TGCGCCAGCAGCCAACAAACACAGGGGGGAACTGAAGCTTTCTTT	CASSQQTQGGTEAFF
TRBV4-3	-	-	TRBJ2-7	TGCGCCAGCAGCCAAGCGGACCGGGACTTCCCCTACGAGCAGTACTTC	CASSQADRDFPYEQYF
TRBV2	TRBD2	few	TRBJ2-3	TGTGCCAGCAGACAATCGGGACTAGCGGGGGCAGATACGCAGTATTTT	CASRQSGLAGADTQYF
TRBV30	-	once	TRBJ1-2	TGTGCCTGGAGTGTTGGTAGTGGCTACACCTTC	CAWSVGSGYTF
TRBV28	TRBD2	-	TRBJ2-7	TGTGCCAGCAGTTTCACGAGACTAGCGGGGACCTACGAGCAGTACTTC	CASSFTRLAGTYEQYF
TRBV21-1	-	once	TRBJ2-5	TGTGCCAGCAGCAATGGGGGACACGGGACCCAGTACTTC	CASSNGGHGTQYF
TRBV7-8	-	-	TRBJ1-1	TGTGCCAGCAGCTTAGTTCGTTCGGGAGCTTTCTTT	CASSLVRSGAFF
TRBV4-1	-	-	TRBJ1-5	TGCGCCAGCAGCCAAGAAGTTACAGGGAGGGGTGGCAATCAGCCCCAGCATTTT	CASSQEVTGRGGNQPQHF
TRBV18	-	-	TRBJ2-1	TGTGCCAGCTCACAAGAGACTCCCCCTCGTGAGCAGTTCTTC	CASSQETPPREQFF
TRBV4-2	TRBD2	few	TRBJ2-3	TGTGCCAGCAGCCAGTTGCCCGGGACTAGATTCACAGATACGCAGTATTTT	CASSQLPGTRFTDTQYF
TRBV7-9	-	-	TRBJ1-2	TGTGCCAGCAGCTTGAGGGAGGCTGGCTACACCTTC	CASSLREAGYTF
TRBV5-1	-	few	TRBJ1-4	TGCGCCAGCAGCCCACAGTCTGCAACTAATGAAAAACTGTTTTTT	CASSPQSATNEKLFF
TRBV28	TRBD1	-	TRBJ2-7	TGTGCCAGCACAGGGGGCAATGCCTACGAGCAGTACTTC	CASTGGNAYEQYF
TRBV30	TRBD1	few	TRBJ1-3	TGTGCCTGGGGGACAGGGATAGGAAACACCATATATTTT	CAWGTGIGNTIYF
TRBV28	-	-	TRBJ2-7	TGTGCCAGCAGTATTGGGAGGTACTACGAGCAGTACTTC	CASSIGRYYEQYF
TRBV5-5	TRBD2	-	TRBJ2-1	TGTGCCAGCAGCTCTGACGAAGCGAGCGGGAGGGCGAGTTACAATGAGCAGTTCTTC	CASSSDEASGRASYNEQFF
TRBV5-6	-	-	TRBJ1-5	TGTGCCAGCAGCACCCCGGGGGATCAGCCCCAGCATTTT	CASSTPGDQPQHF
TRBV6-4	-	-	TRBJ2-3	TGTGCCAGCAGTGCCGTCGGGGGCACAGATACGCAGTATTTT	CASSAVGGTDTQYF
TRBV10-3	TRBD2	-	TRBJ2-1	TGTGCCATCAAAGGGACTAACTCCTACAATGAGCAGTTCTTC	CAIKGTNSYNEQFF
TRBV7-2	TRBD2	-	TRBJ2-7	TGTGCCAGCAGCTTAGGGGCTAGCGGGCCGGAGCAGTACTTC	CASSLGASGPEQYF
TRBV6-5	TRBD1	-	TRBJ2-5	TGTGCCAGCAGGCCACTCCGGGACAGGTGGGCGCGGCAGTACTTC	CASRPLRDRWARQYF
TRBV4-3	TRBD2	-	TRBJ2-7	TGCGCCAGCAGCCAAGAGACTAGCACCTACTACGAGCAGTACTTC	CASSQETSTYYEQYF
TRBV5-1	TRBD1	-	TRBJ1-4	TGCGCCAGCAGCTGGGGACAGGGTGGTGAAAAACTGTTTTTT	CASSWGQGGEKLFF
TRBV21-1	-	-	TRBJ1-1	TGTGCCAGCAGCAAATTGCAGGGTGATTTTCTGGCTGAAGCTTTCTTT	CASSKLQGDFLAEAFF
TRBV4-2	TRBD2	-	TRBJ2-1	TGTGCCAGCAGCCCGGGACTAGCGGGAGGATCCTACAATGAGCAGTTCTTC	CASSPGLAGGSYNEQFF
TRBV29-1	-	-	TRBJ2-2	TGCAGCGTTGACTCCGGGAGGAACACCGGGGAGCTGTTTTTT	CSVDSGRNTGELFF
TRBV7-9	-	once	TRBJ1-2	TGTGCCAGCAGCAGTTCAGGGCTGGGCTACACCTTC	CASSSSGLGYTF
TRBV5-1	-	-	TRBJ1-1	TGCGCCAGCAGCTTGGCGCAGGTAAACACTGAAGCTTTCTTT	CASSLAQVNTEAFF
TRBV7-9	-	-	TRBJ2-3	TGTGCCAGCAGCTTAGTAGCAGATACGCAGTATTTT	CASSLVADTQYF
TRBV18	TRBD2	-	TRBJ2-5	TGTGCCAGCTCAGTGACTAGCGGGAAGGAAGAGACCCAGTACTTC	CASSVTSGKEETQYF
TRBV11-2	TRBD1	-	TRBJ1-1	TGTGCCAGCAGCTTTGACAGGGGCTTTTCCCACACTGAAGCTTTCTTT	CASSFDRGFSHTEAFF
TRBV7-9	-	-	TRBJ2-5	TGTGCCAGCAGCCGCCTGCGGTCCGGTGGGTACCAAGAGACCCAGTACTTC	CASSRLRSGGYQETQYF
TRBV28	TRBD2	few	TRBJ2-7	TGTGCCAGCAGCTTGACTGGTGGACTAGCGGGAATGAATCACTTCTACGAGCAGTACTTC	CASSLTGGLAGMNHFYEQYF
TRBV9	-	-	TRBJ2-5	TGTGCCAGCAGCTACGGGGAGACCCAGTACTTC	CASSYGETQYF
TRBV7-2	TRBD1	-	TRBJ1-1	TGTGCCAGCAGGGACCGTGGACAGGGGCACACTGAAGCTTTCTTT	CASRDRGQGHTEAFF
TRBV20-1	-	-	TRBJ1-2	TGCAGTGCGCTATATAACTATGGCTACACCTTC	CSALYNYGYTF
TRBV6-6	TRBD1	-	TRBJ1-5	TGTGCCAGCAGGTGGGGGGGGACAGGCGACAATCAGCCCCAGCATTTT	CASRWGGTGDNQPQHF
TRBV9	TRBD1	-	TRBJ2-1	TGTGCCAGCAGCCCCAGGACAGGGTACAATGAGCAGTTCTTC	CASSPRTGYNEQFF
TRBV6-5	TRBD2	-	TRBJ2-1	TGTGCCAGCAGTTCCCTAGCGGGGGGTTACAATGAGCAGTTCTTC	CASSSLAGGYNEQFF
TRBV7-8	TRBD1	-	TRBJ1-6	TGTGCCAGCAGCATGGGACAGAGCTCCTATAATTCACCCCTCCACTTT	CASSMGQSSYNSPLHF